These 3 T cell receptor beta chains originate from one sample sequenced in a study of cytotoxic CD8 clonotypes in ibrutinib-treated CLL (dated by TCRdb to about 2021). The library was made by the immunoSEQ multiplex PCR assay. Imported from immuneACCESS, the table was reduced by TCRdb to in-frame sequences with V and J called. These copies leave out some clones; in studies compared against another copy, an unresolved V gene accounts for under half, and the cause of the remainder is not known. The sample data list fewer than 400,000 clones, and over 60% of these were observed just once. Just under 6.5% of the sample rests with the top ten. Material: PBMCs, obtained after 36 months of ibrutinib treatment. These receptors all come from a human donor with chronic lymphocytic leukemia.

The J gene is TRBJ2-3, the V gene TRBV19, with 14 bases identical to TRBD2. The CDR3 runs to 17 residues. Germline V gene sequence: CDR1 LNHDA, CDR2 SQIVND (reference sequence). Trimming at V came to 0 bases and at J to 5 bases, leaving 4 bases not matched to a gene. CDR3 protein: CASSIDRGLAGGDTQYF. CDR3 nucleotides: TGTGCCAGTAGTATAGATCGAGGACTAGCGGGAGGAGATACGCAGTATTTT.

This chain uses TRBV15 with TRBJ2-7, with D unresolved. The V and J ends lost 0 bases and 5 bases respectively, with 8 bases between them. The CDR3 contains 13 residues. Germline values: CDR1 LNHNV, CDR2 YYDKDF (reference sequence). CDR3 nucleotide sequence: TGTGCCACCAGCAGAGATAGGGTGGACGAGCAGTACTTC. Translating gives CATSRDRVDEQYF.

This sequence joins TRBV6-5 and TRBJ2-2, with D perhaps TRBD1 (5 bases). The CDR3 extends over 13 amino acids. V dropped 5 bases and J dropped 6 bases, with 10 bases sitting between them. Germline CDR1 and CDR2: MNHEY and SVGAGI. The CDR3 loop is CASSPQGSGELFF. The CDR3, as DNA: TGTGCCAGCAGTCCCCAGGGTTCCGGGGAGCTGTTTTTT.